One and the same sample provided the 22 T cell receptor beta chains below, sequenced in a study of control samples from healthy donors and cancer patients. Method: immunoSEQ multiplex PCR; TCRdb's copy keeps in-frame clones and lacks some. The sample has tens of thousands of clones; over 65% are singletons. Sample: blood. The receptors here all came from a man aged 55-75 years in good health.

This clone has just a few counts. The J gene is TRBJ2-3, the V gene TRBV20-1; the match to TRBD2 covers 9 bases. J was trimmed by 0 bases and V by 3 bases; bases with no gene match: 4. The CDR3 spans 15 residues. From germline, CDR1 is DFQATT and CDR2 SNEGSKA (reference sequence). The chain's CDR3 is CSASLLAGSTDTQYF. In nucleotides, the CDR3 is TGCAGTGCTAGTCTCCTAGCGGGGAGCACAGATACGCAGTATTTT.

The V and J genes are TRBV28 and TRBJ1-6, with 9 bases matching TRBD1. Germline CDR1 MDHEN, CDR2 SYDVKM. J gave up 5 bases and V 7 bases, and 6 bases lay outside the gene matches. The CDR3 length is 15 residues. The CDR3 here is CASKRGDRDNSPLHF. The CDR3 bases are TGTGCCAGCAAGAGGGGGGACAGGGATAATTCACCCCTCCACTTT.

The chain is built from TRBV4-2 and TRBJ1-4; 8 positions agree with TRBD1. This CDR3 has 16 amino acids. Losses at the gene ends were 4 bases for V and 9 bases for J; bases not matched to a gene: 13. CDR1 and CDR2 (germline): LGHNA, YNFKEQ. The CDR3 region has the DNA TGTGCCAGCAGCCTCCAGGGACGGACAGGGAGTCAAAAACTGTTTTTT. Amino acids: CASSLQGRTGSQKLFF.

CDR3 sequence reads: CASSENWGEQFF. The CDR3 region has the DNA TGTGCCAGCAGCGAAAATTGGGGCGAGCAGTTCTTC. The chain couples TRBV28 to TRBJ2-1, with a possible D match to TRBD1 (5 bases). Trimming cost V 6 bases and J 10 bases, with 13 bases left between them. The CDR3 contains 12 residues. Germline loops: CDR1 MDHEN, CDR2 SYDVKM.

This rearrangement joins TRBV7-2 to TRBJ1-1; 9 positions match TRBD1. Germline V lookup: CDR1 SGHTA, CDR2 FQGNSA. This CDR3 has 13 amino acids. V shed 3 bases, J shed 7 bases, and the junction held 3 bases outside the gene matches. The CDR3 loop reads CASSLGQGGEAFF. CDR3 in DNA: TGTGCCAGCAGCTTGGGACAGGGCGGTGAAGCTTTCTTT.

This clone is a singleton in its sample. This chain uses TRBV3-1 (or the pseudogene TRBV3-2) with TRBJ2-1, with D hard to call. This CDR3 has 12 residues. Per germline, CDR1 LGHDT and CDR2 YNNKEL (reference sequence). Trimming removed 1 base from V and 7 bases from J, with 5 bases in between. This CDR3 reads CASSQVTNEQFF. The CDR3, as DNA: TGTGCCAGCAGCCAAGTTACGAATGAGCAGTTCTTC.

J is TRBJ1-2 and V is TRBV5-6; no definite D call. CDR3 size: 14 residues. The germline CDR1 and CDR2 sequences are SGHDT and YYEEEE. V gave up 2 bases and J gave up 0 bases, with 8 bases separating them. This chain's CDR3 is CASSFVSANYGYTF. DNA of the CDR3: TGTGCCAGCAGCTTTGTGTCGGCTAACTATGGCTACACCTTC.

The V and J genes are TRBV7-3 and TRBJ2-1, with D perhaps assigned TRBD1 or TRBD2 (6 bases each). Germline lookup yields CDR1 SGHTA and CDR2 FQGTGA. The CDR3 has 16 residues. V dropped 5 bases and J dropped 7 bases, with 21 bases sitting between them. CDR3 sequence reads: CASSAPGRQEGNEQFF. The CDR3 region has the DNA TGTGCCAGCAGCGCGCCGGGAAGACAGGAGGGAAATGAGCAGTTCTTC.

The CDR3 sequence: CASSVATAGGLNTGELFF. CDR3 in DNA: TGTGCCAGCAGCGTAGCTACGGCAGGGGGCCTGAACACCGGGGAGCTGTTTTTT. This chain links TRBV9 with TRBJ2-2; 8 bases map to TRBD1. The junction had 8 bases not matched to a gene; V was cut back by 0 bases and J by 1 base. The CDR3 contains 18 residues. CDR1 is SGDLS, CDR2 YYNGEE, per germline.

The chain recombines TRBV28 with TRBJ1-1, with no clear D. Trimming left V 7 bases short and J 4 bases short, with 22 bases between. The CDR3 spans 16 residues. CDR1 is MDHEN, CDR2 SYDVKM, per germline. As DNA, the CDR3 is TGTGCCAGCACTCCACTCGTGTGGAGGGTCGGCACTGAAGCTTTCTTT. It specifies CASTPLVWRVGTEAFF. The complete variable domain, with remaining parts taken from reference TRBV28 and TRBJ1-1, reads DVKVTQSSRYLVKRTGEKVFLECVQDMDHENMFWYRQDPGLGLRLIYFSYDVKMKEKGDIPEGYSVSREKKERFSLILESASTNQTSMYLCASTPLVWRVGTEAFFGQGTRLTVV.

The CDR3 spells CAWTKQGYEQYF. The CDR3 bases are TGTGCCTGGACTAAACAGGGATACGAGCAGTACTTC. The chain employs TRBV30 and TRBJ2-7, with D perhaps TRBD1 (6 bases). Germline V gene data show CDR1 as GTSNPN and CDR2 as SVGIG (reference sequence). The CDR3 covers 12 residues. The V and J ends lost 4 bases and 4 bases respectively, with 11 bases between them.

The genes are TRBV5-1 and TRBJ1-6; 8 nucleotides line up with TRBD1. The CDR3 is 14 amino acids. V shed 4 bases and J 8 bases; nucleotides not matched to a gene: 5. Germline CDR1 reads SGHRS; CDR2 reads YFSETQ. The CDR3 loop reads CASSMQGADSPLHF. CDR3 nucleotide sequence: TGCGCCAGCAGCATGCAGGGGGCTGATTCACCCCTCCACTTT.

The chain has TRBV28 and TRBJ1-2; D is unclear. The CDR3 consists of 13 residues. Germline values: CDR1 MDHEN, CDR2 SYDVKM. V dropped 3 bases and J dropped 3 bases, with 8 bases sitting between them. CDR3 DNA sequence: TGTGCCAGCAGTTTCAGTAATGACTATGGCTACACCTTC. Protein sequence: CASSFSNDYGYTF.

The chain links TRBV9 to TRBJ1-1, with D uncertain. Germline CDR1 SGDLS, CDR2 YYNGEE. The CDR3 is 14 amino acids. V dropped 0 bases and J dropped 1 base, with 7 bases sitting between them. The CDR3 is CASSVGPRNTEAFF. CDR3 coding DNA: TGTGCCAGCAGCGTAGGCCCTCGGAACACTGAAGCTTTCTTT.

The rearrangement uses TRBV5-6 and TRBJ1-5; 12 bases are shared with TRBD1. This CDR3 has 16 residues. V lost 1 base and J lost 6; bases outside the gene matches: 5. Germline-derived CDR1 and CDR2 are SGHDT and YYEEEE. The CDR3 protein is CASSLTGTGGGQPQHF. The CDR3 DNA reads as TGTGCCAGCAGCTTGACCGGGACAGGGGGCGGTCAGCCCCAGCATTTT. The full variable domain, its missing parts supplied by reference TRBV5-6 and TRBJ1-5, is DAGVTQSPTHLIKTRGQQVTLRCSPKSGHDTVSWYQQALGQGPQFIFQYYEEEERQRGNFPDRFSGHQFPNYSSELNVNALLLGDSALYLCASSLTGTGGGQPQHFGDGTRLSIL.

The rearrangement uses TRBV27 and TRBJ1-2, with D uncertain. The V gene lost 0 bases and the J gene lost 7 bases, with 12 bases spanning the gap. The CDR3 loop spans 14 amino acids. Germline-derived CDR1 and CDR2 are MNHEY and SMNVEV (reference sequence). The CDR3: CASSLSEARSGYTF. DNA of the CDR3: TGTGCCAGCAGTTTATCAGAAGCAAGAAGTGGCTACACCTTC.

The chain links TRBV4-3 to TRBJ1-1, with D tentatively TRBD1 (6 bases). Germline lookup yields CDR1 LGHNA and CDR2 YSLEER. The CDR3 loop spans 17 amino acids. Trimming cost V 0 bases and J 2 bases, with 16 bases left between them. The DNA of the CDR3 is TGCGCCAGCAGCCAAGATACTGGGGGCACATATAACACTGAAGCTTTCTTT. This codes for CASSQDTGGTYNTEAFF.

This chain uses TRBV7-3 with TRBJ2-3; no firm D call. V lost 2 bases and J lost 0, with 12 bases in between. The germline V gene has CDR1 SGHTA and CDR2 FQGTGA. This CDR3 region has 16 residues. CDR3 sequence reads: CASSLGPFVSTDTQYF. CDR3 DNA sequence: TGTGCCAGCAGCTTAGGACCATTCGTTAGCACAGATACGCAGTATTTT.

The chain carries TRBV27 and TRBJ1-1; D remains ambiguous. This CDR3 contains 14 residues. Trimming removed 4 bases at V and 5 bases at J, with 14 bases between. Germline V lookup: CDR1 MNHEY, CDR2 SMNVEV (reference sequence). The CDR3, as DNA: TGTGCCAGCAGTTCCCCGATTGTCGGGACTGAAGCTTTCTTT. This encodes CASSSPIVGTEAFF.

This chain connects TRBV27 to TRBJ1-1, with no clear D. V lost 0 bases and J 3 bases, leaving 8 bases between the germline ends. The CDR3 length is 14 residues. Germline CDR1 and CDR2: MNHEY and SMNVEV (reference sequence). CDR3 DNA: TGTGCCAGCAGTTTATCGACATCCTACACTGAAGCTTTCTTT. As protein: CASSLSTSYTEAFF.

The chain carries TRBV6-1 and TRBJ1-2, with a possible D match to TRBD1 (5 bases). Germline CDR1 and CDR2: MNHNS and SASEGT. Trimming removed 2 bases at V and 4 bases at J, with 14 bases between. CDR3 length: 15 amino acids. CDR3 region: CASSEIPRAGYGYTF. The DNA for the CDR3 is TGTGCCAGCAGTGAAATCCCCAGGGCGGGCTATGGCTACACCTTC.

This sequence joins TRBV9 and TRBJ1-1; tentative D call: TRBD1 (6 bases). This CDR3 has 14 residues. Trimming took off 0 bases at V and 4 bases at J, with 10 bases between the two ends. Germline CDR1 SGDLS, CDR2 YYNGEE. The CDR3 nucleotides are TGTGCCAGCAGCGTAGTAGGGGGTAGCACTGAAGCTTTCTTT. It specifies CASSVVGGSTEAFF.